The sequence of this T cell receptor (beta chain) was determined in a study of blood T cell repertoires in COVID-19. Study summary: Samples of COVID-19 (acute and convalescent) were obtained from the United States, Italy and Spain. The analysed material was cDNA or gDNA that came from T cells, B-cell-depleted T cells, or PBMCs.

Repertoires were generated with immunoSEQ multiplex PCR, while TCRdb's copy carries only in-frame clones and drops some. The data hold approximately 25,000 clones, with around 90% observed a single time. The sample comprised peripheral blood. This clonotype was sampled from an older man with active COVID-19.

CDR3 region: CASSVAIGEGTGELFF. DNA for the CDR3: TGTGCCAGCAGCGTAGCTATAGGGGAGGGCACCGGGGAGCTGTTTTTT. This rearrangement joins TRBV9 to TRBJ2-2, with 7 nucleotides matching TRBD2. From germline, CDR1 is SGDLS and CDR2 YYNGEE. This CDR3 region has 16 residues. V dropped 0 bases and J dropped 4; count of bases not matched to a gene: 6. Full variable domain (remainder filled in from reference TRBV9 and TRBJ2-2): DSGVTQTPKHLITATGQRVTLRCSPRSGDLSVYWYQQSLDQGLQFLIQYYNGEERAKGNILERFSAQQFPDLHSELNLSSLELGDSALYFCASSVAIGEGTGELFFGEGSRLTVL.